This is a list of T cell receptor beta chains from one sample in a study of cytomegalovirus exposure and HLA in healthy donors. Only in-frame clones appear in the TCRdb table, and some are missing; sequencing was by immunoSEQ multiplex PCR. The sample yields approximately 140,000 clones, around 71% seen once. Sample: PBMCs. The origin of the receptors is a woman aged 55-70 years in good health and CMV-seropositive. CDR3s include the opening cysteine and the closing phenylalanine or tryptophan. A D gene is named only where the DNA matches it firmly. Some rows have no size entry. The others give once, few or many, or a class for an expanded clone.

v_gene	j_gene	abundance	d_gene	CDR3nt	CDR3aa
TRBV6-5	TRBJ2-7	-	TRBD1	TGTGCCAGCAAAAAACAGGGGGCTAGGGGCTACGAGCAGTACTTC	CASKKQGARGYEQYF
TRBV5-8	TRBJ2-5	-	-	TGTGCCAGCAGCTCACCCGGGACAAGGAGCAGCCAGTACTTC	CASSSPGTRSSQYF
TRBV7-7	TRBJ2-2	-	TRBD1	TGTGCCAGCAGCCTAGGACAGGGGAGGTGGGAGCTGTTTTTT	CASSLGQGRWELFF
TRBV15	TRBJ2-1	-	TRBD2	TGTGCCACCAGCAGAGCAAGGAGCGGGGGGGTAGGAAATGAGCAGTTCTTC	CATSRARSGGVGNEQFF
TRBV18	TRBJ1-2	-	-	TGTGCCAGCTCACCACCGTCGCAGGGGCATGGCTACACCTTC	CASSPPSQGHGYTF
TRBV5-5	TRBJ2-2	-	TRBD1	TGTGCCAGCAGCTCGGGACAGTCCCACGGGGAGCTGTTTTTT	CASSSGQSHGELFF
TRBV6-1	TRBJ1-1	once	TRBD1	TGTGCCAGCAGGATGGACAGGGGCACTGAAGCTTTCTTT	CASRMDRGTEAFF
TRBV5-1	TRBJ2-1	-	-	TGCGCCAGCAGGCCTTTACTAGTTGTCAATGAGCAGTTCTTC	CASRPLLVVNEQFF
TRBV6-1	TRBJ2-7	-	TRBD2	TGTGCCAGCAGTGAATTAGTACTAGCGGGGGCCGAGCAGTACTTC	CASSELVLAGAEQYF
TRBV2	TRBJ1-5	once	-	TGTGCCAGCACTACCTTGGGGGGAGGGGATCAGCCCCAGCATTTT	CASTTLGGGDQPQHF
TRBV15	TRBJ2-3	-	TRBD1	TGTGCCACCAGACAGGGGACAGATACGCAGTATTTT	CATRQGTDTQYF
TRBV2	TRBJ1-2	few	TRBD1	TGTGCCAGCAGTGAAGCGCTTCGGGACAGGGGTGGAGGCTACACCTTC	CASSEALRDRGGGYTF
TRBV2	TRBJ1-5	-	-	TGTGCCAGCAGTGAGTTCGGGGGAGGCCAAGAGCCCCAGCATTTT	CASSEFGGGQEPQHF
TRBV4-2	TRBJ2-7	-	-	TGTGCCAGCAGCCAACAAACAGGAGTCTCCTACGAGCAGTACTTC	CASSQQTGVSYEQYF
TRBV9	TRBJ2-7	-	-	TGTGCCAGCAGCGTAGGTACTTACAGCGAGCAGTACTTC	CASSVGTYSEQYF
TRBV4-1	TRBJ1-1	-	-	TGCGCCAGCAGTCAAGACCCGAGGAACACTGAAGCTTTCTTT	CASSQDPRNTEAFF
TRBV7-9	TRBJ2-2	-	TRBD2	TGTGCCAGCCCATCGGGACTAGCGAACACCGGGGAGCTGTTTTTT	CASPSGLANTGELFF
TRBV6-1	TRBJ2-6	-	TRBD1	TGTGCCAGCAGTGCGGATCAGGGGGCTGGGGCCAACGTCCTGACTTTC	CASSADQGAGANVLTF
TRBV19	TRBJ1-1	-	TRBD1	TGTGCCAGTAGTTTGGGACAGGGGGTCACTGAAGCTTTCTTT	CASSLGQGVTEAFF
TRBV2	TRBJ2-1	few	TRBD2	TGTGCCAGCAGTCGACTAGCGGGGGATGAGCAGTTCTTC	CASSRLAGDEQFF
TRBV10-3	TRBJ1-1	few	-	TGTGCCATCAAGCGGAACACTGAAGCTTTCTTT	CAIKRNTEAFF
TRBV5-6	TRBJ2-1	-	TRBD1	TGTGCCAGCAGCCTCCCGGGACAGGGATCGGCGAACAATGAGCAGTTCTTC	CASSLPGQGSANNEQFF
TRBV5-1	TRBJ1-1	-	TRBD1	TGCGCCAGCAGCTTGGAGGGGGCGCGGACTGAAGCTTTCTTT	CASSLEGARTEAFF
TRBV9	TRBJ2-7	once	TRBD1	TGTGCCAGCAGCGATACAGGGGGCTACGAGCAGTACTTC	CASSDTGGYEQYF
TRBV29-1	TRBJ2-1	-	-	TGCAGCGTGGCGGGGAATTACAATGAGCAGTTCTTC	CSVAGNYNEQFF
TRBV5-1	TRBJ2-5	-	-	TGCGCCAGCAGCCCCCAGACATCCTCTGAGACCCAGTACTTC	CASSPQTSSETQYF
TRBV18	TRBJ2-7	-	TRBD1	TGTGCCAGCTCACCAGCCAGGGGGCTCTACGAGCAGTACTTC	CASSPARGLYEQYF
TRBV5-5	TRBJ2-1	few	-	TGTGCCAGCAGCTTATGGCTAGGGGCCAATGAGCAGTTCTTC	CASSLWLGANEQFF
TRBV6-6	TRBJ2-3	-	TRBD2	TGTGCCAGCAGTTACGCCGGGGGGACCCCCGATACGCAGTATTTT	CASSYAGGTPDTQYF
TRBV7-9	TRBJ1-1	-	TRBD1	TGTTCCAGCAGCGTGCACAGGGGGCTCGGGAACACTGAAGCTTTCTTT	CSSSVHRGLGNTEAFF
TRBV5-1	TRBJ2-7	-	-	TGCGCCAGCAGCTTGGCGGAGGGGGCAGCCTACGAGCAGTACTTC	CASSLAEGAAYEQYF
TRBV7-2	TRBJ2-5	-	-	TGTGCCAGCAGCTTGCTGACAGCTTACCAAGAGACCCAGTACTTC	CASSLLTAYQETQYF
TRBV5-5	TRBJ2-1	-	TRBD2	TGTGCCAGCAGCTTGGCGGGTAGCGGGGGGTCTGAGCAGTTCTTC	CASSLAGSGGSEQFF
TRBV9	TRBJ2-2	-	TRBD1	TGTGCCAGCAGCGTAGTCCCGGGACAGGGCCCCGGGGAGCTGTTTTTT	CASSVVPGQGPGELFF
TRBV27	TRBJ1-1	-	-	TGTGCCAGCAGTTTAGGAGGGCGTGCTTTCTTT	CASSLGGRAFF
TRBV5-1	TRBJ1-1	few	TRBD1	TGCGCCAGCAGGAACCTCCCCGGGACAGGAGAAGCTTTCTTT	CASRNLPGTGEAFF
TRBV6-6	TRBJ1-5	few	-	TGTGCCAGCAAAGGGGCAGCGCAGCCCCAGCATTTT	CASKGAAQPQHF
TRBV7-3	TRBJ1-6	once	-	TGTGCCAGCAGCCGCGGTGGGGCCAAAGATTCACCCCTCCACTTT	CASSRGGAKDSPLHF
TRBV19	TRBJ1-2	-	-	TGTGCCAGTAGTCCCAGCGGGGTTATTGACTATGGCTACACCTTC	CASSPSGVIDYGYTF
TRBV6-5	TRBJ2-7	-	TRBD1	TGTGCCAGCAGTCCTTCGGACAGGGTGACTCACGAGCAGTACTTC	CASSPSDRVTHEQYF
TRBV19	TRBJ2-7	-	-	TGTGCCAGTAGTACTAGCAGGGGCTACGAGCAGTACTTC	CASSTSRGYEQYF
TRBV9	TRBJ1-2	-	-	TGTGCCAGCAGCTCCAGGGTGGTAGGTGGCTACACCTTC	CASSSRVVGGYTF
TRBV25-1	TRBJ1-1	-	-	TGTGCCAGCAGTGGGTTGGGAGGAGGAGGGACTGAAGCTTTCTTT	CASSGLGGGGTEAFF
TRBV5-1	TRBJ2-3	few	-	TGCGCCAGCAGAGCGCCCTACGGCACAGATACGCAGTATTTT	CASRAPYGTDTQYF
TRBV6-5	TRBJ2-1	-	TRBD2	TGTGCCAGCAGCCAACTAGCGGGGGGGAGGGGACAGTTCTTC	CASSQLAGGRGQFF
TRBV4-2	TRBJ2-2	-	-	TGTGCCAGCAGCCAGAGATTTAGTAATGCCGGGGAGCTGTTTTTT	CASSQRFSNAGELFF
TRBV19	TRBJ2-1	once	TRBD1	TGTGCCAGTAGTATACGACAGGGGGCGACCTACAATGAGCAGTTCTTC	CASSIRQGATYNEQFF
TRBV7-3	TRBJ2-5	-	TRBD2	TGTGCCAGCAGCGAGGGACTAGCGGGGGAAGAGACCCAGTACTTC	CASSEGLAGEETQYF
TRBV15	TRBJ1-5	once	TRBD1	TGTGCCACCAGTACCGGGACAGGGTTAGAGCCCCAGCATTTT	CATSTGTGLEPQHF
TRBV7-3	TRBJ2-1	-	-	TGTGCCAGCAGCACCCTGGGGGGGGCTTACAATGAGCAGTTCTTC	CASSTLGGAYNEQFF
TRBV18	TRBJ2-1	few	-	TGTGCCAGCTCACCAGGGGAGTCCCGTTACAATGAGCAGTTCTTC	CASSPGESRYNEQFF
TRBV4-1	TRBJ1-5	-	-	TGCGCCAGCAGCCACCTTGGGGGGGGTCCTAATCAGCCCCAGCATTTT	CASSHLGGGPNQPQHF
TRBV11-2	TRBJ2-1	few	TRBD2	TGTGCCAGCAGCTCCCTCCGGCGGTCTAGCGGGGGCACCTACAATGAGCAGTTCTTC	CASSSLRRSSGGTYNEQFF
TRBV10-3	TRBJ2-1	-	TRBD1	TGTGCCATCAGCGGGGGACAGGGCGGGAATGAGCAGTTCTTC	CAISGGQGGNEQFF